Listed here are 28 T cell receptor beta chains from one sample, sequenced in a study of shared clonotypes between healthy human individuals. TCRdb's table, derived via immunoSEQ multiplex PCR, lists solely in-frame clones and lacks some. The sample yields about 1.1 million clones, approximately 78% seen once. The sequenced material came from memory CD4+ T cells from PBMCs. Subset noted: CD45RA-negative fraction. Receptors originate from a young man in good health. Some clones in this sample may be carry-over from other donors' samples.

The rearrangement links TRBV10-3 to TRBJ2-1; D possibly corresponds to TRBD2 (5 bases). The length of the CDR3 is 13 residues. The V end was cut by 10 bases, the J end by 1 base, with 11 bases between. Germline V lookup: CDR1 ENHRY, CDR2 SYGVKD. The CDR3 coding sequence is TGTGCCACCCAACTAGGGTCCTACAATGAGCAGTTCTTC. Protein sequence: CATQLGSYNEQFF.

The chain links TRBV5-8 to TRBJ1-2, with 9 bases matching TRBD1. V was clipped by 4 bases and J by 0 bases; unmatched bases: 4. In germline, CDR1 is SGHTS, CDR2 YDEGEE. This CDR3 is built from 15 residues. The DNA for the CDR3 is TGTGCCAGCAGCCCATGGGACAGGGCTAACTATGGCTACACCTTC. Amino acids: CASSPWDRANYGYTF.

The chain joins TRBV2 to TRBJ1-2; unclear D gene. CDR3 size: 14 residues. The germline V gene encodes CDR1 SNHLY and CDR2 FYNNEI. V was shortened by 5 bases and J by 0 bases, with 10 bases between the two germline ends. As DNA, the CDR3 is TGTGCCAGCAGTTCCCAACGAACTAACTATGGCTACACCTTC. It translates to CASSSQRTNYGYTF.

This sequence joins TRBV6-5 and TRBJ2-2; D may match TRBD1 or TRBD2 (5 bases each). The CDR3 spans 15 residues. CDR1 and CDR2 from the germline V gene are MNHEY and SVGAGI. V was pared by 0 bases and J by 6 bases, with 11 bases between. The CDR3 here is CASSYSYLGAGELFF. The CDR3 DNA is TGTGCCAGCAGTTACTCATATCTGGGGGCCGGGGAGCTGTTTTTT.

This rearrangement joins TRBV29-1 to TRBJ2-3; D gene unclear. The V end was cut by 7 bases, the J end by 2 bases, with 13 bases between. The CDR3 sequence is 13 residues long. In germline, CDR1 is SQVTM, CDR2 ANQGSEA. For the CDR3, the DNA is TGCAGCGCCCGGTGGACCCTCACAGATACGCAGTATTTT. Protein sequence: CSARWTLTDTQYF.

This chain uses TRBV29-1 with TRBJ1-2; D is unresolved. CDR3 length equals 14 residues. The germline CDR1 and CDR2 sequences are SQVTM and ANQGSEA. With 7 bases removed from V and 0 bases from J, the gap between germline ends came to 15 bases. The CDR3 region has the DNA TGCAGCGGAGGGCCGGAAGATACTAACTATGGCTACACCTTC. Translated, it gives CSGGPEDTNYGYTF.

The CDR3 region is CASSLFHLGQGNGYTF. CDR3 in DNA: TGTGCCAGCAGTTTATTCCACCTGGGACAGGGGAATGGCTACACCTTC. The chain has TRBV28 and TRBJ1-2; 10 positions agree with TRBD1. This CDR3 spans 16 amino acids. Germline V gene data show CDR1 as MDHEN and CDR2 as SYDVKM. Germline trimming cut 1 base from V and 6 bases from J; bases unmatched to any gene: 8.

The CDR3 spells CASSLGDSSGNTIYF. As DNA, the CDR3 is TGTGCCAGCAGCTTGGGGGACAGCTCTGGAAACACCATATATTTT. This chain joins TRBV11-3 and TRBJ1-3; 7 bases fit TRBD1. The germline gives CDR1 SGHNT, CDR2 YENEEA. V was pared by 3 bases and J by 0 bases, with 2 bases of the junction left unmatched. This CDR3 is 15 amino acids long.

This clone was picked up one time. The chain couples TRBV5-1 to TRBJ1-1, with D possibly matching TRBD1 (6 bases). V lost 3 bases and J 0 bases, leaving 12 bases between the germline ends. This CDR3 spans 15 amino acids. CDR1 SGHRS and CDR2 YFSETQ come from the germline V gene. CDR3 bases: TGCGCCAGCAGCTCGGGACATTTCATGAACACTGAAGCTTTCTTT. It translates to CASSSGHFMNTEAFF.

The chain links TRBV30 to TRBJ2-1; TRBD2 matches 14 bases. J gave up 6 bases and V 5 bases, and 3 bases lay outside the gene matches. The length of the CDR3 is 14 residues. The germline V gene has CDR1 GTSNPN and CDR2 SVGIG (reference sequence). For the CDR3, the DNA is TGTGCCTGGCGGACTAGCGGGAGGTTCAATGAGCAGTTCTTC. This translates into CAWRTSGRFNEQFF.

This clone was counted only a few times. The chain recombines TRBV9 with TRBJ2-3; 7 nucleotides line up with TRBD2. The V gene's germline CDR1 is SGDLS and CDR2 YYNGEE. The CDR3 runs 15 residues. The V and J ends lost 3 bases and 2 bases, in that order; junction bases with no gene match: 6. DNA for the CDR3: TGTGCCAGCAGCGGGGGACTACTTTTCACAGATACGCAGTATTTT. Translation: CASSGGLLFTDTQYF.

This clone was detected ten times or more. The rearrangement uses TRBV7-9 and TRBJ2-7, with D unclear. The CDR3 runs to 14 residues. With 5 bases removed from V and 5 bases from J, the gap between germline ends came to 16 bases. The germline gives CDR1 SEHNR, CDR2 FQNEAQ (reference sequence). The CDR3 spells CASSPRTLVDEQYF. CDR3 nucleotides: TGTGCCAGCAGCCCCCGGACCCTCGTGGACGAGCAGTACTTC.

This chain uses TRBV12-5 with TRBJ1-2; the D gene is possibly TRBD1 (6 bases). Germline V gene sequence: CDR1 LGHNT, CDR2 FRNRAP. There are 13 residues in the CDR3. The germline V and J ends were trimmed by 4 bases and 8 bases, with 14 bases remaining between them. CDR3 protein: CASGSPRGQGYTF. In DNA form, the CDR3 reads TGTGCTAGTGGTTCGCCCAGGGGCCAGGGCTACACCTTC.

In the case of this clone: Other DNA sequences in the sample encode the same CDR3. The genes are TRBV5-4 and TRBJ2-7; D gene ambiguous. The CDR3 runs 13 residues. V lost 4 bases to trimming and J lost 0 bases, with 8 bases between them. Germline lookup yields CDR1 SGHNT and CDR2 YYREEE (reference sequence). CDR3 residues: CASSKGSSYEQYF. The CDR3 bases are TGTGCCAGCAGCAAGGGAAGCTCCTACGAGCAGTACTTC.

As for this clone: This same CDR3 is encoded by further DNA sequences in the sample. The genes are TRBV5-4 and TRBJ2-1, with TRBD1 as a possible D gene (6 bases). The length of the CDR3 is 12 residues. Germline V gene data show CDR1 as SGHNT and CDR2 as YYREEE (reference sequence). Deletions cut 2 bases from V and 7 bases from J, with 7 bases between. CDR3 amino acids: CASSLGGNEQFF. CDR3 coding DNA: TGTGCCAGCAGCTTAGGGGGAAATGAGCAGTTCTTC.

The V call is TRBV9, the J call TRBJ2-2; weak D call: TRBD1 (6 bases). CDR3 length: 14 residues. The germline V gene encodes CDR1 SGDLS and CDR2 YYNGEE. The V gene lost 4 bases and the J gene lost 6 bases, with 13 bases spanning the gap. The CDR3: CASSYYRVPGELFF. The DNA for the CDR3 is TGTGCCAGCAGCTATTACAGGGTACCCGGGGAGCTGTTTTTT.

The chain is built from TRBV4-2 and TRBJ1-4, with 7 bases fitting TRBD1. The junction had 2 bases not matched to a gene; V was cut back by 0 bases and J by 4 bases. This CDR3 has 15 amino acids. Germline lookup yields CDR1 LGHNA and CDR2 YNFKEQ. Written as DNA, the CDR3 is TGTGCCAGCAGCCAAGATCAGGGGGATAATGAAAAACTGTTTTTT. Encoded protein: CASSQDQGDNEKLFF.

The chain recombines TRBV25-1 with TRBJ1-2; the D is unclear. This CDR3 has 13 amino acids. V was shortened by 1 base and J by 6 bases, with 9 bases between the two germline ends. Per germline, CDR1 MGHDK and CDR2 SYGVNS. The CDR3 DNA follows: TGTGCCAGCAGTGAATCTCGAGACCATGGCTACACCTTC. Encoded protein: CASSESRDHGYTF.

This clone was seen only once. The chain is built from TRBV5-1 and TRBJ1-5; D remains ambiguous. V shed 0 bases and J shed 6 bases, with 13 bases lying between them. Germline CDR1 SGHRS, CDR2 YFSETQ. The CDR3 runs to 15 residues. The CDR3 DNA sequence: TGCGCCAGCAGCTTGGATGGGCAGGAAGGTCAGCCCCAGCATTTT. Its translation: CASSLDGQEGQPQHF.

This clone has just one count. The same CDR3 can be traced to other DNA sequences in this sample. The chain is built from TRBV29-1 and TRBJ1-2; D gene ambiguous. V was trimmed by 4 bases and J by 4 bases, leaving 10 bases between them. The CDR3 contains 12 residues. The germline gives CDR1 SQVTM, CDR2 ANQGSEA. Here the CDR3 reads CSVARPPYGYTF. DNA of the CDR3: TGCAGCGTTGCCCGACCACCCTATGGCTACACCTTC.

The chain has TRBV28 and TRBJ1-5; D may be TRBD1 (5 bases). Trimming left V 3 bases short and J 5 bases short, with 14 bases between. The CDR3 loop spans 15 amino acids. Germline V gene data show CDR1 as MDHEN and CDR2 as SYDVKM. The CDR3 DNA reads as TGTGCCAGCAGTTTTGGGGCAAGGGGTGATCAGCCCCAGCATTTT. Translated, it gives CASSFGARGDQPQHF.

This chain links TRBV4-2 with TRBJ1-2, with D uncertain. V lost 0 bases and J 5 bases, leaving 13 bases between the germline ends. The germline CDR1 and CDR2 sequences are LGHNA and YNFKEQ. CDR3 size: 15 residues. CDR3 nucleotides: TGTGCCAGCAGCCAAGATGAGGGCAGATCGTATGGCTACACCTTC. Translated, it gives CASSQDEGRSYGYTF.

This clone was seen a few times. The same CDR3 also results from other DNA sequences found in this sample. J is TRBJ1-1 and V is TRBV7-9, with TRBD1 matching 9 bases. With 6 bases clipped from V and 3 bases from J, the junction kept 2 bases outside the gene matches. From germline, CDR1 is SEHNR and CDR2 FQNEAQ (reference sequence). This CDR3 region has 13 residues. The CDR3 region is CASSRQGDTEAFF. The CDR3 DNA follows: TGTGCCAGCAGTAGACAGGGGGACACTGAAGCTTTCTTT.

The chain employs TRBV29-1 and TRBJ2-3, with D maybe TRBD1 (5 bases). The CDR3 length is 15 residues. Trimming pared 2 bases from V and 1 base from J, leaving 13 bases between. Germline V gives CDR1 SQVTM, CDR2 ANQGSEA. The CDR3 DNA is TGCAGCGTTGAAAGACAGCCAGACCGCACAGATACGCAGTATTTT. This sequence encodes CSVERQPDRTDTQYF.

The CDR3 loop reads CSVASSGRAGTQYF. CDR3 nucleotides: TGCAGCGTTGCGAGTAGCGGGAGGGCGGGGACCCAGTACTTC. V gene TRBV29-1 combines with J gene TRBJ2-5; TRBD2 matches 11 bases. The length of the CDR3 is 14 residues. V shed 4 bases, J shed 7 bases, and the junction held 8 bases outside the gene matches. Germline CDR1 is SQVTM and CDR2 is ANQGSEA.

J is TRBJ1-2 and V is TRBV5-1; the match to TRBD1 covers 9 bases. The germline V gene has CDR1 SGHRS and CDR2 YFSETQ. V lost 0 bases and J lost 8; bases outside the gene matches: 8. This CDR3 comprises 15 residues. The CDR3 nucleotides are TGCGCCAGCAGCTTGGATGGACAGGGGTATCAGGGCTACACCTTC. It encodes CASSLDGQGYQGYTF.

This rearrangement joins TRBV28 to TRBJ2-6; no reliable D call. Trimming took off 4 bases at V and 4 bases at J, with 8 bases between the two ends. The CDR3 spans 14 residues. The germline CDR1 and CDR2 sequences are MDHEN and SYDVKM. The CDR3 coding sequence is TGTGCCAGCAGTTACTCGGCCGGGGCCAACGTCCTGACTTTC. Translated: CASSYSAGANVLTF.

The chain is built from TRBV18 and TRBJ1-1; D is possibly TRBD1 (5 bases). CDR3 length equals 13 residues. Deletions cut 3 bases from V and 4 bases from J, with 9 bases between. The germline V gene encodes CDR1 KGHSH and CDR2 LQKENI. CDR3 nucleotides: TGTGCCAGCTCACCGGGGCAGGTCACTGAAGCTTTCTTT. This gives the protein CASSPGQVTEAFF. The whole variable domain, filled in from reference TRBV18 and TRBJ1-1, reads NAGVMQNPRHLVRRRGQEARLRCSPMKGHSHVYWYRQLPEEGLKFMVYLQKENIIDESGMPKERFSAEFPKEGPSILRIQQVVRGDSAAYFCASSPGQVTEAFFGQGTRLTVV.